This paragraph reports one T cell receptor beta chain. Sequence at one end of the junction differs from germline and may be a read error. Treatment of the sample: preoperative locoregional IRX-2 cytokine immunotherapy. Preoperative locoregional IRX-2 cytokine immunotherapy was tested in the phase Ib source study. Germline CDR1 and CDR2: MNHGY and SAAAGT. There are 13 residues in the CDR3. The data belong to a study of preoperative IRX-2 immunotherapy in early breast cancer. Profiled with immunoSEQ multiplex PCR; TCRdb holds only in-frame clones, not every one. The table includes about 10,000 clones, roughly 80% detected once.

V gene TRBV6-8 combines with J gene TRBJ1-2; D unclear. This TCR was recovered from a human donor with breast cancer. This sample comprised lymph node tissue, obtained before IRX-2 immunotherapy. The CDR3 DNA reads TGTGCCATCAGTGTCTCTGGATCTGGGGGCTACACCTTC. Protein product: CAISVSGSGGYTF.